This record covers a single T cell receptor beta chain. This entry comes from a study of shared clonotypes between healthy human individuals. As for the study in general: Donors had three CD4 naive, three CD4 memory, two CD8 naive and one CD8 memory plate apiece.

TCRdb keeps only in-frame clones here, not all; method: immunoSEQ multiplex PCR. The sample has hundreds of thousands of clones, 95% to 98% seen once; the top ten hold roughly 0.29%. Germline loops: CDR1 SGHTA, CDR2 FQGTGA. The CDR3 consists of 15 residues. The ends were cut back, 1 base at V and 1 base at J, with 11 bases in the middle. The naive CD8 subset, CD45RO-negative cells positively selected for CCR7, excluded terminally differentiated effector memory CD45RA+ cells. The receptor was derived from a man between 25 and 39 years old in good health. The sequencing sample was made of naive CD8+ T cells sorted from blood. The chain has TRBV7-3 and TRBJ2-7; tentatively, D is TRBD1 or TRBD2 (6 bases each). The CDR3 here is CASSLNTGTSYEQYF. CDR3 nucleotides: TGTGCCAGCAGCTTAAATACAGGGACTTCCTACGAGCAGTACTTC.